The 22 T cell receptor beta chains below were found in one sample sequenced in a study of blood T cell repertoires in COVID-19. Method: immunoSEQ multiplex PCR; TCRdb's copy keeps in-frame clones and lacks some. This table has roughly 200,000 clones, about nine tenths appearing once. Sequenced: peripheral blood. Source of these receptors: a man between 40 and 49 years old with acute or convalescent COVID-19.

This rearrangement joins TRBV28 to TRBJ1-2; unclear D gene. Deletions cut 5 bases from V and 7 bases from J, with 11 bases between. The CDR3 totals 12 residues. Germline V gene sequence: CDR1 MDHEN, CDR2 SYDVKM. The CDR3 DNA is TGTGCCAGCAGTCTAGGAATTGGTGGCTACACCTTC. Encoded protein: CASSLGIGGYTF.

The chain recombines TRBV19 with TRBJ2-1; a possible D gene is TRBD1 (6 bases). Per germline, CDR1 LNHDA and CDR2 SQIVND (reference sequence). This CDR3 has 13 residues. V dropped 6 bases and J dropped 6 bases, with 12 bases sitting between them. The CDR3, as DNA: TGTGCCAGTAGCGGACAGCCCACCAATGAGCAGTTCTTC. It is translated as CASSGQPTNEQFF.

The rearrangement uses TRBV5-1 and TRBJ1-3; D is possibly TRBD1 (5 bases). The CDR3 is 16 amino acids. Trimming cost V 3 bases and J 1 base, with 14 bases left between them. Per the germline V gene, CDR1 is SGHRS and CDR2 is YFSETQ. CDR3 region: CASSSGYELSGNTIYF. CDR3 nucleotides: TGCGCCAGCAGCTCAGGGTACGAGCTGTCTGGAAACACCATATATTTT.

The chain employs TRBV4-1 and TRBJ2-1; 7 positions match TRBD1. This CDR3 contains 16 residues. V shed 1 base and J 4 bases; nucleotides not matched to a gene: 7. CDR1 MGHRA and CDR2 YSYEKL come from the germline V gene. CDR3 region: CASSQAEGTVYNEQFF. The CDR3 coding sequence is TGCGCCAGCAGCCAAGCTGAAGGGACAGTATACAATGAGCAGTTCTTC.

The chain has TRBV5-5 and TRBJ2-1; maybe TRBD2 (6 bases). CDR3 length: 18 amino acids. CDR1 and CDR2 from the germline V gene are SGHKS and YYEKEE (reference sequence). Trimming pared 1 base from V and 2 bases from J, leaving 19 bases between. The CDR3 DNA reads TGTGCCAGCAGCTTGATCCCGGAGGGGAGGAGCCCCTACAATGAGCAGTTCTTC. Amino acids: CASSLIPEGRSPYNEQFF. Complete variable domain (other parts from reference TRBV5-5 and TRBJ2-1): DAGVTQSPTHLIKTRGQQVTLRCSPISGHKSVSWYQQVLGQGPQFIFQYYEKEERGRGNFPDRFSARQFPNYSSELNVNALLLGDSALYLCASSLIPEGRSPYNEQFFGPGTRLTVL.

The rearrangement links TRBV5-1 to TRBJ2-1; 10 positions match TRBD2. The ends lost 4 bases at V and 5 bases at J; junction bases unmatched: 9. This CDR3 spans 16 amino acids. Germline CDR1 reads SGHRS; CDR2 reads YFSETQ. The CDR3 loop reads CASSRRTSGVNNEQFF. The CDR3 DNA follows: TGCGCCAGCAGCCGCCGAACTAGCGGGGTTAACAATGAGCAGTTCTTC.

This rearrangement joins TRBV12-3 or TRBV12-4 to TRBJ1-5; D ambiguous. This CDR3 is built from 13 residues. V lost 3 bases, J lost 4 bases, and 7 bases lay in between. CDR3 bases: TGTGCCAGCAGTTTTAGCCCTAATCAGCCCCAGCATTTT. Translating it yields CASSFSPNQPQHF.

This clone was observed a single time. The chain links TRBV7-8 to TRBJ1-1, with D tentatively TRBD1 (6 bases). CDR1 is SGHVS and CDR2 is FQNEAQ in the germline V gene. The CDR3 is made up of 13 amino acids. The V gene lost 9 bases and the J gene lost 6 bases, with 17 bases spanning the gap. This CDR3 is CASTGQIEAEAFF. The CDR3 DNA is TGTGCCAGTACCGGACAGATTGAGGCTGAAGCTTTCTTT.

The gene calls are TRBV27 and TRBJ2-2, with D perhaps TRBD1 (5 bases). CDR1 and CDR2 (germline): MNHEY, SMNVEV (reference sequence). Trimming pared 5 bases from V and 5 bases from J, leaving 12 bases between. This CDR3 region has 14 residues. The CDR3 protein is CASSPSRVTGELFF. In DNA, the CDR3 is TGTGCCAGCAGTCCGAGCAGGGTTACCGGGGAGCTGTTTTTT.

The J gene is TRBJ2-2, the V gene TRBV5-1; 10 nucleotides line up with TRBD2. Germline CDR1 SGHRS, CDR2 YFSETQ. Unmatched junction bases numbered 6, after V lost 4 bases and J lost 0 bases. There are 17 residues in the CDR3. Here the CDR3 DNA reads TGCGCCAGCAGCCCTAGCGGGGGCCCGCCGAACACCGGGGAGCTGTTTTTT. It translates to CASSPSGGPPNTGELFF.

The chain employs TRBV7-9 and TRBJ2-5, with 12 bases identical to TRBD1. The CDR3 is 17 residues long. The germline CDR1 and CDR2 sequences are SEHNR and FQNEAQ (reference sequence). V lost 1 base and J lost 6; bases outside the gene matches: 9. The CDR3: CASSLVGTGGVAKTQYF. The CDR3 DNA is TGTGCCAGCAGCTTAGTAGGGACAGGGGGCGTCGCGAAGACCCAGTACTTC.

V gene TRBV5-1 combines with J gene TRBJ2-2, with 9 nucleotides matching TRBD1. Germline CDR1 is SGHRS and CDR2 is YFSETQ. This CDR3 has 19 amino acids. J lost 2 bases, V lost 4 bases, and 15 bases had no gene match. The chain's CDR3 is CASSKIPGQGPLNTGELFF. As DNA, the CDR3 is TGCGCCAGCAGCAAAATACCGGGACAGGGCCCTCTAAACACCGGGGAGCTGTTTTTT.

The J gene is TRBJ2-5, the V gene TRBV5-1; tentatively, D is TRBD2 (6 bases). This CDR3 spans 15 amino acids. Germline V gives CDR1 SGHRS, CDR2 YFSETQ. Trimming pared 8 bases from V and 1 base from J, leaving 18 bases between. The CDR3 here is CASQTGGKIQETQYF. DNA of the CDR3: TGCGCCAGTCAAACCGGGGGAAAAATCCAAGAGACCCAGTACTTC. Looking up the rest from reference TRBV5-1 and TRBJ2-5 gives the full variable domain: KAGVTQTPRYLIKTRGQQVTLSCSPISGHRSVSWYQQTPGQGLQFLFEYFSETQRNKGNFPGRFSGRQFSNSRSEMNVSTLELGDSALYLCASQTGGKIQETQYFGPGTRLLVL.

The chain uses TRBV30 and TRBJ2-1; TRBD2 matches 7 bases. The CDR3 runs to 14 residues. Trimming took 3 bases from V and 5 from J; bases not matched to a gene: 7. Germline V gene sequence: CDR1 GTSNPN, CDR2 SVGIG (reference sequence). Here the CDR3 reads CAWSPGLPNNEQFF. CDR3 bases: TGTGCCTGGAGCCCGGGACTACCTAACAATGAGCAGTTCTTC.

This clone has only one observation. The chain employs TRBV6-5 and TRBJ2-5; D may be TRBD1 (6 bases). Deletions cut 5 bases from V and 2 bases from J, with 9 bases between. The CDR3 totals 13 residues. Per the germline V gene, CDR1 is MNHEY and CDR2 is SVGAGI. CDR3 sequence reads: CASSNGQQETQYF. DNA for the CDR3: TGTGCCAGCAGTAACGGACAGCAAGAGACCCAGTACTTC.

This chain uses TRBV6-2 or TRBV6-3 with TRBJ1-6, with TRBD1 as a possible D gene (6 bases). Looked up from germline, CDR1 is MNHEY and CDR2 is SVGEGT. V shed 5 bases and J shed 0 bases, with 8 bases lying between them. The CDR3 is 15 amino acids. In nucleotides, the CDR3 is TGTGCCAGCAGTCGGGACAACTCCTATAATTCACCCCTCCACTTT. This gives the protein CASSRDNSYNSPLHF.

The V gene is TRBV3-1 (or the pseudogene TRBV3-2), the J gene TRBJ2-2, with TRBD1 as a possible D gene (6 bases). This CDR3 spans 16 amino acids. Germline CDR1 is LGHDT and CDR2 is YNNKEL (reference sequence). Trimming took off 0 bases at V and 3 bases at J, with 11 bases between the two ends. The CDR3 reads CASSQEDRQYTGELFF. The CDR3 coding sequence is TGTGCCAGCAGCCAAGAGGACAGACAATACACCGGGGAGCTGTTTTTT.

This chain joins TRBV5-1 and TRBJ2-7; the D gene is possibly TRBD2 (5 bases). Germline V gene data show CDR1 as SGHRS and CDR2 as YFSETQ. V lost 7 bases, J lost 3 bases, and 17 bases lay in between. The CDR3 runs to 14 residues. CDR3 amino acids: CASWVETEDYEQYF. The CDR3 nucleotides read TGCGCCAGCTGGGTAGAGACGGAGGACTACGAGCAGTACTTC.

This chain connects TRBV6-2 or TRBV6-3 to TRBJ2-5; D not resolved. The CDR3 sequence is 14 residues long. The ends were cut back, 5 bases at V and 5 bases at J, with 15 bases in the middle. Germline CDR1 reads MNHEY; CDR2 reads SVGEGT. The chain's CDR3 is CASSATVSMETQYF. CDR3 DNA sequence: TGTGCCAGCAGTGCCACGGTATCAATGGAGACCCAGTACTTC.

The chain couples TRBV18 to TRBJ2-7; D may be TRBD2 (5 bases). Germline values: CDR1 KGHSH, CDR2 LQKENI. CDR3 length equals 14 residues. The ends were cut back, 1 base at V and 2 bases at J, with 9 bases in the middle. CDR3 sequence: CASSPRVGAYEQYF. The CDR3 nucleotides are TGTGCCAGCTCACCACGGGTCGGGGCCTACGAGCAGTACTTC. Together with reference TRBV18 and TRBJ2-7, the CDR3 gives the full variable domain: NAGVMQNPRHLVRRRGQEARLRCSPMKGHSHVYWYRQLPEEGLKFMVYLQKENIIDESGMPKERFSAEFPKEGPSILRIQQVVRGDSAAYFCASSPRVGAYEQYFGPGTRLTVT.

This chain joins TRBV3-1 (or the pseudogene TRBV3-2) and TRBJ2-7; tentative D call: TRBD2 (6 bases). This CDR3 region has 15 residues. Germline values: CDR1 LGHDT, CDR2 YNNKEL (reference sequence). V was trimmed by 0 bases and J by 7 bases, leaving 16 bases between them. The CDR3 DNA reads as TGTGCCAGCAGCCAAGATAGAGCCCGACGGGGGGAGCAGTACTTC. Translated, it gives CASSQDRARRGEQYF.

CDR3: CASSLIGRSSYNSPLHF. The DNA for the CDR3 is TGTGCCAGCAGCTTAATAGGTCGGAGCTCCTATAATTCACCCCTCCACTTT. The chain is built from TRBV7-2 and TRBJ1-6; D remains unclear. CDR1 is SGHTA and CDR2 is FQGNSA in the germline V gene. With 2 bases removed from V and 0 bases from J, the gap between germline ends came to 11 bases. CDR3 size: 17 residues.